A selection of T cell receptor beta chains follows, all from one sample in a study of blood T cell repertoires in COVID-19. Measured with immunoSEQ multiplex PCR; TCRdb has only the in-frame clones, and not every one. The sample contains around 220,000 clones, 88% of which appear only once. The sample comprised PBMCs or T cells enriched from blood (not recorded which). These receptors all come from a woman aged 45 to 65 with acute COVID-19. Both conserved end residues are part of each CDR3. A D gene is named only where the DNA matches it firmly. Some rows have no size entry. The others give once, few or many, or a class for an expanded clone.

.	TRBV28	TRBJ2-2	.	TGTGCCAGCAGCCTACCCTACACCGGGGAGCTGTTTTTT	CASSLPYTGELFF
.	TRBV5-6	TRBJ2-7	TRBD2	TGTGCCAGCAGCCGGACACTAGCGGGAGCCGAGCAGTACTTC	CASSRTLAGAEQYF
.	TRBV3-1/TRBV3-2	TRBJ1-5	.	TGTGCCAGCAGCCCCAGTTATAGCAATCAGCCCCAGCATTTT	CASSPSYSNQPQHF
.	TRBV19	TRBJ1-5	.	TGTGCCAGTATGAGATGGGGGGGTGATCAGCCCCAGCATTTT	CASMRWGGDQPQHF
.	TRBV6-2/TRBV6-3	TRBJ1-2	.	TGTGCCAGCAGTTCCCAGAGGCGGTCCGGCTACACCTTC	CASSSQRRSGYTF
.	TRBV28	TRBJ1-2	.	TGTGCCAGCCGAGCAGGGGCTAACTATGGCTACACCTTC	CASRAGANYGYTF
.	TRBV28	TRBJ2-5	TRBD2	TGTGCCAGCAGTTTCAGAGGAGGGACTAGCGGAGTCGGGGTTAGAGGGGGCCAGTACTTC	CASSFRGGTSGVGVRGGQYF
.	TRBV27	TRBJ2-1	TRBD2	TGTGCCAGCAGTTTCCCTAGCGGGAGCAATGAGCAGTTCTTC	CASSFPSGSNEQFF
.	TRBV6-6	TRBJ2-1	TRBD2	TGTGCCAGCACAAGACTAGCGGGAGGAACAAATGAGCAGTTCTTC	CASTRLAGGTNEQFF
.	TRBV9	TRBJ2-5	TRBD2	TGTGCCAGCAGCGTAGGGGCGGGACTAGCGGGAGTCGGAGAGACCCAGTACTTC	CASSVGAGLAGVGETQYF
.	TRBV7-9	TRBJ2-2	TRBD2	TGTGCCAGCAGCCAAACCGGGACTACCCTCCTGCACACCGGGGAGCTGTTTTTT	CASSQTGTTLLHTGELFF
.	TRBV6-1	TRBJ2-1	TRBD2	TGTGCCAGCAGTGTAGCGGGAGTGGTACATGAGCAGTTCTTC	CASSVAGVVHEQFF
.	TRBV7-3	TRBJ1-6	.	TGTGCCAGCAGCGAGACCTATAATTCACCCCTCCACTTT	CASSETYNSPLHF
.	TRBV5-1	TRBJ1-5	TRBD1	TGCGCCAGCAGCGTGACAGGGGCCCTTTATCAGCCCCAGCATTTT	CASSVTGALYQPQHF
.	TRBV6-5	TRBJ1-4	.	TGTGCCAGCAGGATAGGGGTTGGGGAAAAACTGTTTTTT	CASRIGVGEKLFF
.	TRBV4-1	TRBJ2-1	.	TGCGCCAGCAGCCTCCCGACTGGCTCCTACAATGAGCAGTTCTTC	CASSLPTGSYNEQFF
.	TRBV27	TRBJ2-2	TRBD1	TGTGCCAGCAGTTTCGGGGCAGGGGGAACCGGGGAGCTGTTTTTT	CASSFGAGGTGELFF
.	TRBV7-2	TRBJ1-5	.	TGTGCCAGCAGCGAGGTCTATAGCAATCAGCCCCAGCATTTT	CASSEVYSNQPQHF
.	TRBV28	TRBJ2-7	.	TGTGCCAGCAGTTTATTCGGACGTGGACTCCTTTCCTACGAGCAGTACTTC	CASSLFGRGLLSYEQYF
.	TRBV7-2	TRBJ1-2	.	TGTGCCAGCAGCTTTTTGGGGGCGCTTGGCTACACCTTC	CASSFLGALGYTF
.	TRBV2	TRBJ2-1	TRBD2	TGTGCCAGCAGTGAATTAGCGGGAGGGCATGAGCAGTTCTTC	CASSELAGGHEQFF
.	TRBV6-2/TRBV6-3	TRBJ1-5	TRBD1	TGTGCCAGCAATTACAGGGGGATCAATCAGCCCCAGCATTTT	CASNYRGINQPQHF
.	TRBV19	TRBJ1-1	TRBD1	TGTGCCAGTAGAAACAGGGGCACTGAAGCTTTCTTT	CASRNRGTEAFF
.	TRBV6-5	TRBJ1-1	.	TGTGCCAGCAGAGGGGCGATGGTTAGGGACACTGAAGCTTTCTTT	CASRGAMVRDTEAFF
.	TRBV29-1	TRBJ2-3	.	TGCAGCGTTGGAGTAGCGGTGGGGGATACGCAGTATTTT	CSVGVAVGDTQYF
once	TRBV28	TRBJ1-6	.	TGTGCCAGCAGCCTGAAGGGGGTGCATAATTCACCCCTCCACTTT	CASSLKGVHNSPLHF
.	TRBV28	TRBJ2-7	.	TGTGCCAGCAGTCCAAGCCCACAGAGTTCCTACGAGCAGTACTTC	CASSPSPQSSYEQYF
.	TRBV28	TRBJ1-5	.	TGTGCCAGCAGTCCGGAGCGGGGGGCCGGTCAGCCCCAGCATTTT	CASSPERGAGQPQHF
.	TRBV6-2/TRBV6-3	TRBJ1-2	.	TGTGCCAGCAGTTACCTACAGGCGAACTATGGCTACACCTTC	CASSYLQANYGYTF
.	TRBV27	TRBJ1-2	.	TGTGCCAGCAGCTTGACAGCGGGCTATGGCTACACCTTC	CASSLTAGYGYTF
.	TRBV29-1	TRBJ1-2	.	TGCAGCGCTCAATTTGACCCAGGGCCCGGCTACACCTTC	CSAQFDPGPGYTF
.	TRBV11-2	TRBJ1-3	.	TGTGCCAGCAGCAGCCGGGAGAGCTCTGGAAACACCATATATTTT	CASSSRESSGNTIYF
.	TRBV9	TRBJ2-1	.	TGTGCCAGCAGCGTAGAAGGGGGGGTATACAATGAGCAGTTCTTC	CASSVEGGVYNEQFF
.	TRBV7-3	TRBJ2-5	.	TGTGCCAGCAGCTTACAACCGGGGCAAGAGACCCAGTACTTC	CASSLQPGQETQYF
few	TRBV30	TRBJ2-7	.	TGTGCCTGGAGTGTACTAAGGTTGGGCGAGCAGTACTTC	CAWSVLRLGEQYF
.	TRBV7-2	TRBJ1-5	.	TGTGCCAGCAGCTTAGACCCCTTAAGCCCCCAGCATTTT	CASSLDPLSPQHF
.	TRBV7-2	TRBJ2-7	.	TGTGCCAGCAGCTTAGTGGGACACCCCGGCGAGCAGTACTTC	CASSLVGHPGEQYF
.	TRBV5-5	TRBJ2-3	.	TGTGCCAGCAGCTTGCAGTTCCCGGCGGCGGGGCAGGATACGCAGTATTTT	CASSLQFPAAGQDTQYF
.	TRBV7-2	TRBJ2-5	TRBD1	TGTGCCAGCAGCCAAATGACAGGGGTTCAAGAGACCCAGTACTTC	CASSQMTGVQETQYF
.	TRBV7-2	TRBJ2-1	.	TGTGCCAGCAGCTTAGGGCTCAACAATGAGCAGTTCTTC	CASSLGLNNEQFF
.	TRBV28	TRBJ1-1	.	TGTGCCAGCAGTTTGGACTACGGGGTGGTCGCTGAAGCTTTCTTT	CASSLDYGVVAEAFF
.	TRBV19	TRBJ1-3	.	TGTGCCAGTAGTAGGCAGGGAACAAACACCATATATTTT	CASSRQGTNTIYF
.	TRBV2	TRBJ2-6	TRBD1	TGTGCCAGCAGTTTACAGGGGGCTGGGGCCAACGTCCTGACTTTC	CASSLQGAGANVLTF
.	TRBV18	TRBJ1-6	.	TGTGCCAGCTCACATACCGCAGGGTCTAATTCACCCCTCCACTTT	CASSHTAGSNSPLHF
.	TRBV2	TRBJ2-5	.	TGTGCCAGCAGAAAGGGGAGGCCGGAGACCCAGTACTTC	CASRKGRPETQYF
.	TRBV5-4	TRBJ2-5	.	TGTGCCAGCAGCTTGGGGACAGCGGAGACCCAGTACTTC	CASSLGTAETQYF
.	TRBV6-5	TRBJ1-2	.	TGTGCCAGCAGATTCAGGGACTATGGCTACACCTTC	CASRFRDYGYTF
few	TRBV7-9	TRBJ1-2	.	TGTGCCAGCAGCTCGTCGGACATTTTGGCGGGAGGCTACACCTTC	CASSSSDILAGGYTF
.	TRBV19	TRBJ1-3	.	TGTGCCAGTAGAGCCTACTCTGGAAACACCATATATTTT	CASRAYSGNTIYF
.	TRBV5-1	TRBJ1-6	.	TGCGCCAGCAGCTTGGTCAGCGGTTCACCCCTCCACTTT	CASSLVSGSPLHF